These 18 T cell receptor beta chains were all obtained from the same sample, sequenced in a study of blood T cell repertoires in COVID-19. Sequencing used immunoSEQ multiplex PCR; TCRdb keeps in-frame clones, though not all of them. The repertoire holds 80,000 to 130,000 clones, with roughly 90% as singletons. What was sequenced was peripheral blood. The receptor set was obtained from a woman aged 55-69 years with acute or convalescent COVID-19.

The chain recombines TRBV6-5 with TRBJ1-2; TRBD1 aligns across 8 bases. The CDR3 contains 15 residues. Germline-derived CDR1 and CDR2 are MNHEY and SVGAGI. Trimming removed 5 bases from V and 4 bases from J; junction bases left unmatched: 9. The CDR3 region has the DNA TGTGCCAGCAGTACCCGGACAGGGAGAATCTATGGCTACACCTTC. Residues: CASSTRTGRIYGYTF.

This clone was found once. V is TRBV7-2 and J is TRBJ2-1; 8 positions agree with TRBD2. V trimming: 4 bases; J trimming: 7 bases; junction bases outside the gene matches: 9. The germline gives CDR1 SGHTA, CDR2 FQGNSA. The CDR3 has 15 residues. This CDR3 is CASSSSGRRVNEQFF. The CDR3 nucleotides read TGTGCCAGCAGCTCGAGCGGGAGAAGGGTAAATGAGCAGTTCTTC.

This chain connects TRBV19 to TRBJ1-2; 7 bases match TRBD1. This CDR3 has 12 amino acids. The trim removed 7 bases at V and 6 bases at J, leaving 5 bases unmatched. From germline, CDR1 is LNHDA and CDR2 SQIVND (reference sequence). This chain's CDR3 is CASTRTGHGYTF. The CDR3 DNA is TGTGCCAGTACCCGGACAGGTCATGGCTACACCTTC.

This clone was recorded a few times. The gene calls are TRBV7-6 and TRBJ2-1, with 13 bases that match TRBD2. The CDR3 is 18 amino acids. V was pared by 3 bases and J by 4 bases, with 9 bases of the junction left unmatched. From germline, CDR1 is SGHVS and CDR2 FNYEAQ. CDR3 sequence reads: CASSFGPLAGGPYNEQFF. CDR3 DNA: TGTGCCAGCAGCTTCGGCCCACTAGCGGGAGGGCCTTACAATGAGCAGTTCTTC.

This clone was counted once. The rearrangement joins TRBV3-1 (or the pseudogene TRBV3-2) to TRBJ2-7, with D unclear. Germline CDR1 is LGHDT and CDR2 is YNNKEL (reference sequence). V was trimmed by 3 bases and J by 0 bases, leaving 12 bases between them. The CDR3 is 15 amino acids. The CDR3 DNA is TGTGCCAGCAGCCACTTTCTCGCGAACTCCTACGAGCAGTACTTC. Amino acid sequence: CASSHFLANSYEQYF.

The chain recombines TRBV28 with TRBJ2-2; 8 nucleotides agree with TRBD2. J gave up 5 bases and V 2 bases, and 4 bases lay outside the gene matches. The germline V gene has CDR1 MDHEN and CDR2 SYDVKM. This CDR3 has 15 residues. CDR3 DNA: TGTGCCAGCAGTTTAGAACTAGCGGTTACCGGGGAGCTGTTTTTT. This encodes CASSLELAVTGELFF.

The V and J genes are TRBV6-5 and TRBJ1-4; no clear D. The CDR3 spans 15 residues. CDR1 and CDR2 from the germline V gene are MNHEY and SVGAGI. The V and J ends lost 6 bases and 0 bases respectively, with 11 bases between them. CDR3 sequence: CASRRSPATNEKLFF. In nucleotides, the CDR3 is TGTGCCAGCAGGCGATCGCCCGCAACTAATGAAAAACTGTTTTTT.

The chain joins TRBV10-3 to TRBJ2-3, with 7 bases aligning to TRBD2. Trimming cost V 5 bases and J 5 bases; bases outside gene matches: 13. Germline CDR1 and CDR2: ENHRY and SYGVKD. This CDR3 contains 16 residues. The CDR3 protein is CAISLKGAGSGDTQYF. The CDR3 bases are TGTGCCATCAGTCTCAAGGGAGCGGGATCCGGAGATACGCAGTATTTT.

The CDR3 DNA reads TGTGCCTGGTCTTTGGGCGAGGGCACTGAAGCTTTCTTT. This sequence encodes CAWSLGEGTEAFF. The genes are TRBV30 and TRBJ1-1; D not certain. The V gene lost 5 bases and the J gene lost 4 bases, with 14 bases spanning the gap. Germline V gene sequence: CDR1 GTSNPN, CDR2 SVGIG (reference sequence). There are 13 residues in the CDR3.

This chain connects TRBV11-2 to TRBJ1-5; D might be TRBD1 (6 bases). CDR3 length: 15 amino acids. Trimming removed 4 bases from V and 4 bases from J, with 14 bases in between. The germline CDR1 and CDR2 sequences are SGHAT and FQNNGV. The CDR3 loop reads CASSWGTGRNQPQHF. The DNA for the CDR3 is TGTGCCAGCAGCTGGGGTACAGGGCGAAATCAGCCCCAGCATTTT.

The chain recombines TRBV5-4 with TRBJ1-2; tentatively, D is TRBD1 (6 bases). The CDR3 runs 14 residues. Germline V lookup: CDR1 SGHNT, CDR2 YYREEE (reference sequence). V was shortened by 1 base and J by 5 bases, with 12 bases between the two germline ends. In DNA, the CDR3 is TGTGCCAGCAGCTTGTCCGGACAGATTTATGGCTACACCTTC. Encoded protein: CASSLSGQIYGYTF.

The chain links TRBV6-5 to TRBJ1-2; D is possibly TRBD1 (6 bases). This CDR3 region has 13 residues. Germline V gene sequence: CDR1 MNHEY, CDR2 SVGAGI. The germline V and J ends were trimmed by 5 bases and 7 bases, with 14 bases remaining between them. The CDR3 reads CASSPDRRSGYTF. CDR3 nucleotides: TGTGCCAGCAGTCCTGACAGGAGAAGTGGCTACACCTTC.

This clone was observed once. The chain uses TRBV11-2 and TRBJ2-5; the D gene is possibly TRBD2 (6 bases). CDR1 and CDR2 from the germline V gene are SGHAT and FQNNGV. There are 15 residues in the CDR3. V gave up 3 bases and J gave up 0 bases, with 11 bases separating them. This chain's CDR3 is CASSLMSGDQETQYF. CDR3 nucleotides: TGTGCCAGCAGCTTGATGTCGGGAGACCAAGAGACCCAGTACTTC.

This chain links TRBV2 with TRBJ1-6, with TRBD1 identical over 7 bases. CDR3 length: 14 amino acids. Germline CDR1 and CDR2: SNHLY and FYNNEI. J was trimmed by 6 bases and V by 6 bases; bases with no gene match: 5. Here the CDR3 DNA reads TGTGCCAGCAGAACCGGGACAGTTAATTCACCCCTCCACTTT. Its protein is CASRTGTVNSPLHF.

V is TRBV13 and J is TRBJ2-2, with 9 bases matching TRBD2. CDR3 length: 19 residues. V was pared by 5 bases and J by 0 bases, with 13 bases of the junction left unmatched. Germline loops: CDR1 PRHDT, CDR2 FYEKMQ (reference sequence). For the CDR3, the DNA is TGTGCCAGCAGCCCGGGGCTAGCGGGAAAGGATGCGAACACCGGGGAGCTGTTTTTT. The encoded protein is CASSPGLAGKDANTGELFF. Supplemented by reference TRBV13 and TRBJ2-2, the full variable domain reads AAGVIQSPRHLIKEKRETATLKCYPIPRHDTVYWYQQGPGQDPQFLISFYEKMQSDKGSIPDRFSAQQFSDYHSELNMSSLELGDSALYFCASSPGLAGKDANTGELFFGEGSRLTVL.

This chain links TRBV30 with TRBJ1-1, with D hard to call. Germline assignment: CDR1 GTSNPN and CDR2 SVGIG (reference sequence). V was shortened by 4 bases and J by 0 bases, with 18 bases between the two germline ends. This CDR3 has 16 residues. The CDR3 sequence: CAWTPSFGLMNTEAFF. Here the CDR3 DNA reads TGTGCCTGGACCCCCTCGTTCGGACTGATGAACACTGAAGCTTTCTTT.

The V call is TRBV7-9, the J call TRBJ2-5; 8 positions match TRBD2. Trimming cost V 1 base and J 9 bases; bases outside gene matches: 4. Germline CDR1 is SEHNR and CDR2 is FQNEAQ (reference sequence). There are 13 residues in the CDR3. The CDR3 nucleotides are TGTGCCAGCAGCTTAGAAGGGGGACTAGCCCAGTACTTC. It translates to CASSLEGGLAQYF.

This clone has only a few counts. The rearrangement links TRBV19 to TRBJ1-2; 12 bases are shared with TRBD1. This CDR3 comprises 17 residues. Germline V gives CDR1 LNHDA, CDR2 SQIVND (reference sequence). V dropped 5 bases and J dropped 7; count of bases not matched to a gene: 14. The CDR3 is CASSDGTGGAGTGGYTF. The CDR3 coding sequence is TGTGCCAGTAGTGACGGGACAGGGGGCGCCGGGACCGGTGGCTACACCTTC.